The clone carrying this T cell receptor beta chain was recorded once. The CDR3 runs 15 residues. In germline, CDR1 is ENHRY, CDR2 SYGVKD. With 3 bases removed from V and 3 bases from J, the gap between germline ends came to 14 bases. The sample comes from a study of blood T cell repertoires in COVID-19. Study context: The origin of the acute and convalescent COVID-19 samples was the United States, Italy and Spain.

Per the authors' pipeline: How many nucleated cells were present was estimated from reference gene primer amplification. This table comes from immunoSEQ multiplex PCR, and its TCRdb copy is limited to in-frame clones, with some not included. The D gene and trimming were derived from the DNA, and the V and J assignments and clone size from that table. The table lists tens of thousands of clones, around four fifths of them singletons, with about 5.3% in the top ten. The sequence derives from a man aged 70 or older with acute or convalescent COVID-19. Sequencing was done on a sample of peripheral blood. V and J are TRBV10-3 and TRBJ1-1; D may be TRBD1 (5 bases). In DNA form, the CDR3 reads TGTGCCATCAGTGACGGGAGGGGTTGGTACACTGAAGCTTTCTTT. Residues: CAISDGRGWYTEAFF.